The TCR beta chain described here comes from a study of cytomegalovirus exposure and HLA in healthy donors. The CDR3 has 14 amino acids. Germline lookup yields CDR1 MDHEN and CDR2 SYDVKM. The germline V and J ends were trimmed by 6 bases and 7 bases, with 16 bases remaining between them. Of note for this clone: The antigen is unknown.

General study results and limits: Most TCR sequences showed up rarely, but some public TCRs showed up in many donors. Some V segments (TRBV6-2 and TRBV6-3 among them) were excluded as indistinguishable. There were over 150 TCR beta chains listed as cytomegalovirus-associated.

PCR primers comprised 60 Vbeta and 13 Jbeta primers. Only in-frame clones appear in the TCRdb table, and some are missing; sequencing was by immunoSEQ multiplex PCR. The sample consists of about 170,000 clones, approximately 73% of them appearing once. The TCR was taken from a woman aged 18-35 years in good health and CMV-seropositive. The sample taken for sequencing was PBMCs. The chain carries TRBV28 and TRBJ1-5; D may be TRBD1 (6 bases). CDR3 in DNA: TGTGCCAGCAGGATCTCAGGGGAAGGCCAGCCCCAGCATTTT. It encodes CASRISGEGQPQHF.